Listed below are T cell receptor beta chains from one sample, sequenced in a study of cytomegalovirus exposure and HLA in healthy donors. Only in-frame clones appear in the TCRdb table, and some are missing; sequencing was by immunoSEQ multiplex PCR. The profile shows approximately 100,000 clones, roughly three fifths of them singletons. The sequenced material came from PBMCs. The receptor source for this set is a man aged 30-40 years in good health and CMV-seropositive. CDR3s include the opening cysteine and the closing phenylalanine or tryptophan.

J,V,CDR3
TRBJ2-4,TRBV29-1,CSVATGERGIQYF
TRBJ2-2,TRBV6-5,CASSYPARNDTGELFF
TRBJ2-2,TRBV2,CASSVGGGPGELFF
TRBJ2-3,TRBV19,CATTYRAGTDTQYF
TRBJ1-2,TRBV11-3,CASSLDHWGDSYGYTF
TRBJ1-5,TRBV10-3,CAISESTGPYDQPQHF
TRBJ2-5,TRBV4-1,CASSQEPGWETQYF
TRBJ2-7,TRBV9,CASSVVGGSEQYF
TRBJ2-5,TRBV5-1,CASSADTSGVETQYF
TRBJ2-7,TRBV5-1,CASSLSAGYEQYF
TRBJ1-2,TRBV7-2,CASSSTGTTGGYTF
TRBJ2-1,TRBV12-5,CASGLTGLAGPNEQFF
TRBJ2-5,TRBV4-2,CASSLSGGAETQYF
TRBJ2-1,TRBV6-4,CASSDGTGGNEQFF
TRBJ1-1,TRBV19,CASRWGEGNTEAFF
TRBJ1-6,TRBV19,CASSIQGNSPLHF